The entry that follows covers one T cell receptor beta chain sequence. The CDR3 totals 15 residues. Germline-derived CDR1 and CDR2 are MGHRA and YSYEKL. V was pared by 0 bases and J by 6 bases, with 12 bases between. This table comes from immunoSEQ multiplex PCR, and its TCRdb copy is limited to in-frame clones, with some not included. The data show about 180,000 clones, with around 93% seen just once and roughly 1% held by the top ten. This entry comes from a study of T cell responses to AZD1222 COVID-19 vaccine. The sequenced sample was peripheral blood, obtained 28 days after the second dose of the MenACWY control vaccine. This clonotype was sampled from an adult who received the MenACWY meningococcal vaccine as a control. The chain joins TRBV4-1 to TRBJ1-5; D is uncertain. CDR3 in amino acids: CASSQDAADIQPQHF. CDR3 in DNA: TGCGCCAGCAGCCAAGATGCGGCAGATATTCAGCCCCAGCATTTT.